The T cell receptor (beta chain) described here comes from a study of beta chain features in type 1 diabetes. As for this clone: As yet, its antigen is unknown.

Study-wide results and caveats: All four CD4+ subsets from Type 1 diabetes patients carried moderately but significantly shorter TCRB CDR3s. Among type 1 diabetes patients, VDJ junctions had fewer insertions and more deletions.

By way of CD45RO/CCR7/CD25/CD127/CD95/CD27, the CD4+ regulatory, stem cell-like memory, central memory and naive cells were sorted. Sequencing targeted expressed TCRB transcripts, as all isolated RNA had been reverse transcribed. Measured with immunoSEQ multiplex PCR; TCRdb has only the in-frame clones, and not every one. The sample has 200,000 to 300,000 clones, around 21% seen once. This clonotype was obtained from a middle-aged woman with type 1 diabetes. Sequenced input: naive CD4+ T cells from blood.

CDR3 nucleotide sequence: TGTGCCATTCGAGACAGGGCCAATCAGCCCCAGCATTTT. This gives the protein CAIRDRANQPQHF. J is TRBJ1-5 and V is TRBV28; 7 bases map to TRBD1. The CDR3 loop spans 13 amino acids. Germline V lookup: CDR1 MDHEN, CDR2 SYDVKM. V lost 10 bases to trimming and J lost 3 bases; unmatched junction nucleotides: 6.